These 26 T cell receptor beta chains were sequenced from one sample in a study of control samples from healthy donors and cancer patients. Sequencing was performed with immunoSEQ multiplex PCR; in TCRdb, only in-frame clones are kept and a portion is missing. This sample has about 51,000 clones, with 75% to 90% found just once. Input material: blood. The receptors here all came from a man between 65 and 80 years old in good health.

This clone came up once. The V call is TRBV28, the J call TRBJ1-1; D is undetermined. The CDR3 has 15 amino acids. CDR1 is MDHEN, CDR2 SYDVKM, per germline. The V end lost 3 bases, the J end lost 0 bases, and 11 bases lay between the germline ends. CDR3: CASSFFVRMNTEAFF. CDR3 in DNA: TGTGCCAGCAGTTTTTTTGTCAGAATGAACACTGAAGCTTTCTTT.

The chain is built from TRBV5-5 and TRBJ2-3; D may be TRBD2 (7 bases). V lost 7 bases and J 8 bases, leaving 26 bases between the germline ends. This CDR3 comprises 16 residues. Germline CDR1 and CDR2: SGHKS and YYEKEE (reference sequence). The CDR3 nucleotides read TGTGCCAGCGGCGGGGGCCCAGGTCACAGTCGGGGTACGCAGTATTTT. It translates to CASGGGPGHSRGTQYF.

CDR3 amino acids: CASSGRDSYTGELFF. The CDR3 DNA is TGTGCCAGCAGCGGCCGAGACAGTTACACCGGGGAGCTGTTTTTT. The genes are TRBV9 and TRBJ2-2; possibly TRBD1 for D (5 bases). CDR1 is SGDLS, CDR2 YYNGEE, per germline. This CDR3 spans 15 amino acids. V lost 3 bases and J lost 3, with 12 bases in between.

V and J are TRBV11-3 and TRBJ2-2; no firm D call. Deletions cut 0 bases from V and 5 bases from J, with 10 bases between. CDR1 and CDR2 from the germline V gene are SGHNT and YENEEA. The length of the CDR3 is 15 residues. DNA for the CDR3: TGTGCCAGCAGCTTAGATGGGTTAGGGACCGGGGAGCTGTTTTTT. Translating gives CASSLDGLGTGELFF.

The J gene is TRBJ2-3, the V gene TRBV28; possibly TRBD2 for D (7 bases). The V gene lost 2 bases and the J gene lost 3 bases, with 12 bases spanning the gap. This CDR3 is built from 15 residues. CDR1 is MDHEN and CDR2 is SYDVKM in the germline V gene. CDR3 region: CASSLGGGGTDTQYF. CDR3 DNA sequence: TGTGCCAGCAGTTTAGGAGGGGGGGGTACAGATACGCAGTATTTT.

This chain connects TRBV19 to TRBJ1-5; no clear D. Between the trimmed V and J ends, which lost 5 bases and 6 bases, there was a span of 8 bases. Germline loops: CDR1 LNHDA, CDR2 SQIVND (reference sequence). The CDR3 totals 12 residues. Here the CDR3 reads CASSGEGQPQHF. The CDR3 coding sequence is TGTGCCAGTAGTGGGGAGGGTCAGCCCCAGCATTTT.

The V and J genes are TRBV5-4 and TRBJ2-2; 11 nucleotides line up with TRBD1. The CDR3 spans 16 residues. V lost 0 bases, J lost 5 bases, and 3 bases stayed unmatched. Germline loops: CDR1 SGHNT, CDR2 YYREEE (reference sequence). CDR3 sequence: CASSLGDRGVTGELFF. DNA for the CDR3: TGTGCCAGCAGCTTGGGGGACAGGGGGGTAACCGGGGAGCTGTTTTTT.

The CDR3 is CATSDPRTGFNQPQHF. As DNA, the CDR3 is TGTGCCACCAGTGATCCCAGGACAGGTTTCAATCAGCCCCAGCATTTT. The V call is TRBV24-1, the J call TRBJ1-5; 7 nucleotides match TRBD1. Germline V gene lookup returns CDR1 KGHDR and CDR2 SFDVKD. V dropped 3 bases and J dropped 3; count of bases not matched to a gene: 7. This CDR3 has 16 residues.

A single count supports this clone. The V and J genes are TRBV18 and TRBJ2-7; 7 bases line up with TRBD1. V was clipped by 4 bases and J by 0 bases; unmatched bases: 0. CDR1 KGHSH and CDR2 LQKENI come from the germline V gene. The CDR3 extends over 13 amino acids. For the CDR3, the DNA is TGTGCCAGCTCACGGGACAGCTCCTACGAGCAGTACTTC. This encodes CASSRDSSYEQYF.

The J gene is TRBJ1-2, the V gene TRBV28; TRBD1 might be the D (5 bases). The CDR3 sequence is 14 residues long. Germline CDR1 and CDR2: MDHEN and SYDVKM. The germline V and J ends were trimmed by 3 bases and 8 bases, with 16 bases remaining between them. The CDR3 bases are TGTGCCAGCAGTTTTGGGGCCCGAATAACGGGCTACACCTTC. Translated, it gives CASSFGARITGYTF.

This clone was found a few times. V gene TRBV11-2 combines with J gene TRBJ2-7; a weak D match, TRBD1 (6 bases). The CDR3 is 14 residues long. V shed 1 base and J shed 0 bases, with 7 bases lying between them. Germline V gene sequence: CDR1 SGHAT, CDR2 FQNNGV. The CDR3 loop is CASSLARGSYEQYF. CDR3 coding DNA: TGTGCCAGCAGCTTAGCCAGGGGCTCCTACGAGCAGTACTTC. Drawing the rest from reference TRBV11-2 and TRBJ2-7, the complete variable domain is EAGVAQSPRYKIIEKRQSVAFWCNPISGHATLYWYQQILGQGPKLLIQFQNNGVVDDSQLPKDRFSAERLKGVDSTLKIQPAKLEDSAVYLCASSLARGSYEQYFGPGTRLTVT.

V usage is TRBV5-1 and J usage is TRBJ1-2; possibly TRBD1 for D (5 bases). Germline V gene data show CDR1 as SGHRS and CDR2 as YFSETQ. Trimming stripped 3 bases from V and 2 bases from J, with 14 bases between. This CDR3 is 15 amino acids long. The CDR3 here is CASSSTGGRNYGYTF. The CDR3 DNA is TGCGCCAGCAGCTCCACGGGGGGACGGAACTATGGCTACACCTTC.

This clone has only one observation. V is TRBV30 and J is TRBJ2-3; no clear D. The CDR3 is 14 residues long. Germline CDR1 is GTSNPN and CDR2 is SVGIG (reference sequence). Trimming removed 4 bases at V and 0 bases at J, with 11 bases between. This CDR3 is CAWNPTGSTDTQYF. The CDR3 DNA is TGTGCCTGGAACCCGACGGGCAGCACAGATACGCAGTATTTT. Filled out from reference TRBV30 and TRBJ2-3, the complete variable domain reads SQTIHQWPATLVQPVGSPLSLECTVEGTSNPNLYWYRQAAGRGLQLLFYSVGIGQISSEVPQNLSASRPQDRQFILSSKKLLLSDSGFYLCAWNPTGSTDTQYFGPGTRLTVL.

This chain uses TRBV30 with TRBJ1-1; D gene unclear. The ends were cut back, 3 bases at V and 9 bases at J, with 17 bases in the middle. Germline loops: CDR1 GTSNPN, CDR2 SVGIG (reference sequence). The CDR3 has 13 amino acids. The CDR3: CAWSARVGIQAFF. In nucleotides, the CDR3 is TGTGCCTGGAGCGCAAGGGTGGGGATCCAAGCTTTCTTT.

This chain connects TRBV7-8 to TRBJ1-4; D is possibly TRBD1 (6 bases). Germline CDR1 and CDR2: SGHVS and FQNEAQ. There are 17 residues in the CDR3. Trimming removed 6 bases at V and 0 bases at J, with 17 bases between. CDR3 in amino acids: CASSPLRQGPTNEKLFF. The CDR3 nucleotides read TGTGCCAGCAGTCCTCTCCGCCAGGGGCCAACTAATGAAAAACTGTTTTTT.

This clone ranks as medium-sized. This CDR3 reads CASSYLGRDEETQYF. DNA of the CDR3: TGTGCCAGCAGCTACCTGGGGAGGGATGAGGAGACCCAGTACTTC. The rearrangement links TRBV11-2 to TRBJ2-5; TRBD2 matches 7 bases. This CDR3 has 15 residues. Germline lookup yields CDR1 SGHAT and CDR2 FQNNGV. V shed 4 bases, J shed 5 bases, and the junction held 10 bases outside the gene matches.

The chain joins TRBV9 to TRBJ1-1, with D hard to call. The germline V gene has CDR1 SGDLS and CDR2 YYNGEE. V was shortened by 4 bases and J by 3 bases, with 10 bases between the two germline ends. The CDR3 runs 13 residues. The CDR3 DNA is TGTGCCAGCAGCAGCCAACCTCACACTGAAGCTTTCTTT. Encoded protein: CASSSQPHTEAFF.

In its sample, this clone was seen a few times. The chain recombines TRBV28 with TRBJ1-1; D uncertain. CDR1 MDHEN and CDR2 SYDVKM come from the germline V gene. The CDR3 runs to 12 residues. Trimming removed 7 bases from V and 4 bases from J, with 10 bases in between. The CDR3 loop reads CASNSAITEAFF. CDR3 nucleotides: TGTGCCAGCAACTCGGCCATCACTGAAGCTTTCTTT.

A few counts support this clone. V is TRBV10-2 and J is TRBJ1-3; unclear D gene. Per the germline V gene, CDR1 is WSHSY and CDR2 is SAAADI. This CDR3 has 15 residues. The V end lost 2 bases, the J end lost 4 bases, and 12 bases lay between the germline ends. CDR3 DNA: TGCGCCAGCAGTGAGGGAGAGACGGGAGGAAACACCATATATTTT. This gives the protein CASSEGETGGNTIYF.

The chain couples TRBV5-4 to TRBJ2-5; D might be TRBD1 (6 bases). Deletions cut 2 bases from V and 5 bases from J, with 19 bases between. CDR1 and CDR2 (germline): SGHNT, YYREEE (reference sequence). The CDR3 extends over 16 amino acids. In DNA, the CDR3 is TGTGCCAGCAGCTTAGGGGGTAACAGGGATCAGGAGACCCAGTACTTC. Amino acid sequence: CASSLGGNRDQETQYF.

The J gene is TRBJ1-2, the V gene TRBV7-9; 10 nucleotides align to TRBD1. CDR1 and CDR2 (germline): SEHNR, FQNEAQ (reference sequence). V dropped 5 bases and J dropped 3; count of bases not matched to a gene: 3. The CDR3 runs 14 residues. The CDR3 loop is CASSPGTGDYGYTF. The CDR3 DNA follows: TGTGCCAGCAGCCCGGGGACAGGGGACTATGGCTACACCTTC.

The V and J genes are TRBV6-6 and TRBJ1-1, with 7 bases that match TRBD1. J lost 5 bases, V lost 6 bases, and 3 bases had no gene match. The CDR3 loop spans 12 amino acids. Germline V CDR1 and CDR2: MNHNY, SVGAGI (reference sequence). The CDR3: CASRTQGTEAFF. The DNA of the CDR3 is TGTGCCAGCAGGACACAGGGGACTGAAGCTTTCTTT.

The chain joins TRBV2 to TRBJ2-3; TRBD2 matches at 14 bases. Germline lookup yields CDR1 SNHLY and CDR2 FYNNEI. The CDR3 consists of 15 residues. V lost 6 bases and J lost 6; bases outside the gene matches: 5. CDR3 sequence (DNA): TGTGCCAGCAGGACTAGCGGGGGGGGAGTCGATACGCAGTATTTT. Encoded protein: CASRTSGGGVDTQYF.

This chain joins TRBV6-5 and TRBJ2-7; 8 nucleotides line up with TRBD1. Germline trimming cut 6 bases from V and 6 bases from J; bases unmatched to any gene: 10. CDR3 size: 14 residues. Per the germline V gene, CDR1 is MNHEY and CDR2 is SVGAGI. CDR3 DNA sequence: TGTGCCAGCAGACAGGACAGGGTAGTTGTCGAGCAGTACTTC. This translates into CASRQDRVVVEQYF.

The rearrangement uses TRBV6-6 and TRBJ2-6; 9 bases agree with TRBD1. CDR3 length equals 15 residues. Trimming at V came to 6 bases and at J to 0 bases, leaving 0 bases not matched to a gene. The germline CDR1 and CDR2 sequences are MNHNY and SVGAGI (reference sequence). Written as DNA, the CDR3 is TGTGCCAGCAGGACAGGGGGCTCTGGGGCCAACGTCCTGACTTTC. Protein: CASRTGGSGANVLTF.

The genes are TRBV18 and TRBJ2-5, with 7 positions matching TRBD1. Trimming at V came to 1 base and at J to 2 bases, leaving 4 bases not matched to a gene. Germline V CDR1 and CDR2: KGHSH, LQKENI. The CDR3 extends over 15 amino acids. The CDR3 region has the DNA TGTGCCAGCTCACCACTGTGGGGACAGCAAGAGACCCAGTACTTC. It specifies CASSPLWGQQETQYF.